This entry lists 27 T cell receptor beta chains sequenced from one sample in a study of identical twins. TCRdb independently ran MiXCR on the 5' RACE reads; one entry per CDR3 protein. The table has fewer than 250,000 distinct CDR3 sequences, 7.5% seen once. These data were likewise used in another study, on yellow fever vaccine responses in identical twins.

Specimen: CD8+ T cells sorted from blood. These receptors originate from a young woman in good health.

As to this clonotype: A much larger clone lies a single base off, so this may be a read error. This sequence joins TRBV29-1 and TRBJ2-3, with D maybe TRBD2 (6 bases). This CDR3 region has 16 residues. Deletions cut 1 base from V and 2 bases from J, with 16 bases between. CDR1 is SQVTM and CDR2 is ANQGSEA in the germline V gene. The DNA of the CDR3 is TGCAGCGTTGAAGGGGGGGACTGGGCCCCCACAGATACGCAGTATTTT. This codes for CSVEGGDWAPTDTQYF.

In its sample, this clonotype was seen a few times. The genes are TRBV25-1 and TRBJ2-1, with 11 bases lining up with TRBD2. The CDR3 extends over 17 amino acids. Germline V gene sequence: CDR1 MGHDK, CDR2 SYGVNS. J gave up 8 bases and V 5 bases, and 14 bases lay outside the gene matches. The CDR3 DNA follows: TGTGCCAGCAGTCGCCGAGATTCTAGCGGGGGGCAGTATGAGCAGTTCTTC. Translated, it gives CASSRRDSSGGQYEQFF. The full variable domain, completed using reference TRBV25-1 and TRBJ2-1, is EADIYQTPRYLVIGTGKKITLECSQTMGHDKMYWYQQDPGMELHLIHYSYGVNSTEKGDLSSESTVSRIRTEHFPLTLESARPSHTSQYLCASSRRDSSGGQYEQFFGPGTRLTVL.

The rearrangement links TRBV20-1 to TRBJ2-7; 10 bases match TRBD2. Germline assignment: CDR1 DFQATT and CDR2 SNEGSKA (reference sequence). The CDR3 length is 16 residues. V lost 4 bases, J lost 0 bases, and 9 bases stayed unmatched. The CDR3 spells CSATTGLATSSYEQYF. CDR3 in DNA: TGCAGTGCTACAACGGGACTAGCGACTAGCTCCTACGAGCAGTACTTC.

The sample holds many counts of this clonotype. The chain employs TRBV4-1 and TRBJ2-1; no definite D call. This CDR3 contains 11 residues. Germline V CDR1 and CDR2: MGHRA, YSYEKL. The V end was cut by 1 base, the J end by 9 bases, with 4 bases between. DNA for the CDR3: TGCGCCAGCAGCCAAGCTAGTGAGCAGTTCTTC. Residues: CASSQASEQFF.

This clonotype was observed a few times. V usage is TRBV12-3 or TRBV12-4 and J usage is TRBJ2-7, with 15 bases fitting TRBD2. Losses at the gene ends were 5 bases for V and 5 bases for J; bases not matched to a gene: 10. The CDR3 has 17 amino acids. The CDR3 DNA reads as TGTGCCAGCAGTCGGACTAGCGGGAGGGCCTTGATGGACGAGCAGTACTTC. It codes for CASSRTSGRALMDEQYF.

This clonotype was recorded at least ten times. The rearrangement links TRBV5-5 to TRBJ1-1; D gene unclear. Germline V CDR1 and CDR2: SGHKS, YYEKEE (reference sequence). The V gene lost 0 bases and the J gene lost 3 bases, with 6 bases spanning the gap. The CDR3 extends over 13 amino acids. The CDR3 bases are TGTGCCAGCAGCTTGGCCACCTACACTGAAGCTTTCTTT. Its translation: CASSLATYTEAFF.

This clonotype was seen ten or more times. V and J are TRBV3-1 and TRBJ2-1; the match to TRBD2 covers 10 bases. V was pared by 1 base and J by 11 bases, with 8 bases of the junction left unmatched. CDR1 and CDR2 (germline): LGHDT, YNNKEL (reference sequence). The CDR3 spans 15 residues. This CDR3 is CASSQGTTSGDKQFF. The CDR3 DNA is TGTGCCAGCAGCCAAGGTACAACTAGCGGGGACAAGCAGTTCTTC.

This clonotype was seen at least ten times. CDR3 residues: CASFRGPNYGYTF. Here the CDR3 DNA reads TGTGCCAGCTTCCGGGGGCCTAACTATGGCTACACCTTC. The V gene is TRBV7-9, the J gene TRBJ1-2; TRBD1 is a possible D gene (6 bases). Germline V CDR1 and CDR2: SEHNR, FQNEAQ (reference sequence). The CDR3 spans 13 residues. V gave up 8 bases and J gave up 0 bases, with 10 bases separating them.

In its sample, this clonotype was seen a few times. The chain recombines TRBV6-5 with TRBJ2-7; tentatively, D is TRBD1 or TRBD2 (6 bases each). The CDR3 sequence is 13 residues long. From germline, CDR1 is MNHEY and CDR2 SVGAGI. V lost 4 bases and J 5 bases, leaving 12 bases between the germline ends. The CDR3 is CASSLLRGHEQYV. In nucleotides, the CDR3 is TGTGCCAGCAGTTTACTCCGGGGGCACGAGCAGTACGTC.

This clonotype was detected ten times or more. The chain carries TRBV9 and TRBJ2-1; no reliable D call. This CDR3 region has 12 residues. Germline-derived CDR1 and CDR2 are SGDLS and YYNGEE. The ends were cut back, 0 bases at V and 7 bases at J, with 5 bases in the middle. The CDR3 spells CASSVARNEQFF. Written as DNA, the CDR3 is TGTGCCAGCAGCGTAGCCCGGAATGAGCAGTTCTTC.

The chain joins TRBV13 to TRBJ2-5; D is undetermined. The CDR3 runs 14 residues. Germline lookup yields CDR1 PRHDT and CDR2 FYEKMQ (reference sequence). V was pared by 4 bases and J by 1 base, with 10 bases between. The CDR3 loop reads CASSSPGFQETQYF. As DNA, the CDR3 is TGTGCCAGCAGCTCCCCTGGTTTCCAAGAGACCCAGTACTTC. Looking up the rest from reference TRBV13 and TRBJ2-5 gives the full variable domain: AAGVIQSPRHLIKEKRETATLKCYPIPRHDTVYWYQQGPGQDPQFLISFYEKMQSDKGSIPDRFSAQQFSDYHSELNMSSLELGDSALYFCASSSPGFQETQYFGPGTRLLVL.

This clonotype was found many times. The rearrangement uses TRBV12-3 or TRBV12-4 and TRBJ2-7, with 8 bases fitting TRBD2. This CDR3 contains 15 residues. J was trimmed by 4 bases and V by 6 bases; bases with no gene match: 11. Written as DNA, the CDR3 is TGTGCCAGCAGCCCTACCGGGGGGGCTACGTACGAGCAGTACTTC. Amino acid sequence: CASSPTGGATYEQYF.

The chain joins TRBV11-2 to TRBJ2-7; D is uncertain. This CDR3 comprises 13 residues. The germline V and J ends were trimmed by 1 base and 5 bases, with 9 bases remaining between them. In germline, CDR1 is SGHAT, CDR2 FQNNGV. The DNA for the CDR3 is TGTGCCAGCAGCTTAGGGGGAACAGACGAGCAGTACGTC. Translation: CASSLGGTDEQYV.

This clonotype came up a few times. The chain uses TRBV20-1 and TRBJ2-7; 14 bases are a match to TRBD2. Germline V gene data show CDR1 as DFQATT and CDR2 as SNEGSKA (reference sequence). V trimming: 3 bases; J trimming: 6 bases; junction bases outside the gene matches: 4. The CDR3 runs to 14 residues. CDR3 amino acids: CSARGLAGDIEQYF. The CDR3 DNA sequence: TGCAGTGCTAGGGGACTAGCGGGAGATATCGAGCAGTACTTC.

This clonotype was found many times. The rearrangement uses TRBV6-5 and TRBJ1-5; 9 bases align to TRBD1. Germline V lookup: CDR1 MNHEY, CDR2 SVGAGI. J lost 4 bases, V lost 4 bases, and 5 bases had no gene match. The CDR3 runs 15 residues. The CDR3 nucleotides are TGTGCCAGCAGTTCCCATGGGACAGGGAATCAGCCCCAGCATTTT. Translated, it gives CASSSHGTGNQPQHF.

This clonotype was counted ten times or more. J is TRBJ2-1 and V is TRBV5-1, with D tentatively TRBD2 (5 bases). The CDR3 covers 16 residues. Germline-derived CDR1 and CDR2 are SGHRS and YFSETQ. Trimming removed 2 bases from V and 4 bases from J, with 16 bases in between. CDR3 region: CASSFGVMGRYNEQFF. Here the CDR3 DNA reads TGCGCCAGCAGCTTCGGGGTTATGGGCAGATACAATGAGCAGTTCTTC.

This chain joins TRBV19 and TRBJ2-1; 9 bases agree with TRBD1. V gave up 5 bases and J gave up 5 bases; unmatched junction bases: 7. In germline, CDR1 is LNHDA, CDR2 SQIVND (reference sequence). The CDR3 loop spans 15 amino acids. As DNA, the CDR3 is TGTGCCAGTAGTTTAGGGACAGGGTGGAACAATGAGCAGTTCTTC. It specifies CASSLGTGWNNEQFF.

The chain employs TRBV7-8 and TRBJ2-3; D possibly uses TRBD1 or TRBD2 (6 bases each). V was clipped by 1 base and J by 2 bases, with 13 bases between them. The CDR3 sequence is 16 residues long. The germline gives CDR1 SGHVS, CDR2 FQNEAQ. CDR3 protein: CASSLVGGEPTDTQYF. Written as DNA, the CDR3 is TGTGCCAGCAGCTTAGTCGGGGGCGAGCCCACAGATACGCAGTATTTT.

This chain links TRBV2 with TRBJ2-3; no firm D call. V lost 3 bases and J 5 bases, leaving 18 bases between the germline ends. The CDR3 length is 16 residues. The V gene's germline CDR1 is SNHLY and CDR2 FYNNEI. CDR3 loop: CASSDWVDLLGDTQYF. CDR3 in DNA: TGTGCCAGCAGTGATTGGGTGGATCTTCTGGGAGATACGCAGTATTTT.

This clonotype appeared many times. This chain uses TRBV29-1 with TRBJ1-1; D is possibly TRBD1 (6 bases). The CDR3 length is 12 residues. The V and J ends lost 7 bases and 3 bases respectively, with 12 bases between them. The V gene's germline CDR1 is SQVTM and CDR2 ANQGSEA. CDR3 sequence: CSAYRDDTEAFF. The CDR3 DNA follows: TGCAGCGCCTACAGGGATGACACTGAAGCTTTCTTT.

This clonotype occurred a few times. V gene TRBV7-9 combines with J gene TRBJ2-2, with D maybe TRBD2 (6 bases). Germline values: CDR1 SEHNR, CDR2 FQNEAQ (reference sequence). Deletions cut 7 bases from V and 2 bases from J, with 20 bases between. CDR3 length equals 17 residues. As DNA, the CDR3 is TGTGCCAGCAACGGGAGTCCCGCCGACCTAAACACCGGGGAGCTGTTTTTT. As protein: CASNGSPADLNTGELFF.

This clonotype was counted at least ten times. The chain couples TRBV4-1 to TRBJ2-2; D gene ambiguous. Trimming stripped 1 base from V and 2 bases from J, with 5 bases between. CDR1 and CDR2 from the germline V gene are MGHRA and YSYEKL. The CDR3 extends over 14 amino acids. The CDR3 DNA reads as TGCGCCAGCAGCCAAGTGGTAAACACCGGGGAGCTGTTTTTT. It specifies CASSQVVNTGELFF.

This clonotype occurred many times. The CDR3 loop is CASSLDTSNYNEQFF. The DNA of the CDR3 is TGTGCCAGCAGTTTGGACACGTCGAACTACAATGAGCAGTTCTTC. V is TRBV2 and J is TRBJ2-1, with D perhaps TRBD1 (5 bases). CDR1 is SNHLY and CDR2 is FYNNEI in the germline V gene. V was trimmed by 5 bases and J by 3 bases, leaving 14 bases between them. This CDR3 is built from 15 residues.

The V gene is TRBV5-1, the J gene TRBJ1-1; tentatively, D is TRBD1 (5 bases). The CDR3 runs to 16 residues. Trimming pared 4 bases from V and 1 base from J, leaving 17 bases between. Germline V gives CDR1 SGHRS, CDR2 YFSETQ. For the CDR3, the DNA is TGCGCCAGCAGCCGAGGAGGACGGACACAGAACACTGAAGCTTTCTTT. Residues: CASSRGGRTQNTEAFF.

There are a few counts of this clonotype. The V and J genes are TRBV27 and TRBJ1-2; D perhaps matches TRBD1 (6 bases). From germline, CDR1 is MNHEY and CDR2 SMNVEV (reference sequence). Trimming took off 2 bases at V and 7 bases at J, with 14 bases between the two ends. The CDR3 runs 14 residues. The CDR3 DNA reads TGTGCCAGCAGTTTAGTGGCAGGGGACATTGGCTACACCTTC. This translates into CASSLVAGDIGYTF.

The chain joins TRBV5-5 to TRBJ2-7, with 11 bases aligning to TRBD2. The CDR3 length is 15 residues. Germline V lookup: CDR1 SGHKS, CDR2 YYEKEE (reference sequence). Trimming took 2 bases from V and 4 from J; bases not matched to a gene: 5. The CDR3 coding sequence is TGTGCCAGCAGCTTCCTAGCGGGAGGAATTTACGAGCAGTACTTC. Encoded protein: CASSFLAGGIYEQYF.

This clonotype was observed a handful of times. V is TRBV7-3 and J is TRBJ2-1; weak D call: TRBD2 (6 bases). Germline V lookup: CDR1 SGHTA, CDR2 FQGTGA. CDR3 length: 11 residues. V was cut by 5 bases and J by 8 bases, with 7 bases left in between. CDR3 nucleotide sequence: TGTGCCAGCAGCGGGGGGTATGAGCAGTTCTTC. It specifies CASSGGYEQFF.